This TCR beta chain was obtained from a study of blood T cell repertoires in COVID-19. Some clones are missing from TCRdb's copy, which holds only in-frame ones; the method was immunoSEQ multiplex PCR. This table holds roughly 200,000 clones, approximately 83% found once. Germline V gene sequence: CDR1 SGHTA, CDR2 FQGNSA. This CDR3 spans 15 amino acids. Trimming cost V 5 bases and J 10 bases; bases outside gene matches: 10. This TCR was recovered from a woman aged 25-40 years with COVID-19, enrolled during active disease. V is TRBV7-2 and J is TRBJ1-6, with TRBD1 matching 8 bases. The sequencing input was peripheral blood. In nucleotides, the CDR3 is TGTGCCAGCAGCGTCACCAGGGGGCGCGGATCACCCCTCCACTTT. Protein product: CASSVTRGRGSPLHF.